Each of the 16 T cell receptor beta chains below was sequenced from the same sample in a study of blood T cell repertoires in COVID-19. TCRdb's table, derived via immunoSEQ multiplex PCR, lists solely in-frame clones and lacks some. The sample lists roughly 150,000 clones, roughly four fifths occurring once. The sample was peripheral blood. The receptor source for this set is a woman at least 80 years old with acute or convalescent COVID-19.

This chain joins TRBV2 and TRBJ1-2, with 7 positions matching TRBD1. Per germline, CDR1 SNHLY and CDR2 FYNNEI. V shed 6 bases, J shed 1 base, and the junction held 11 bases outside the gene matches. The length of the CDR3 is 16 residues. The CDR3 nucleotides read TGTGCCAGCAGGGATCCGGGACAGCCGGATAACTATGGCTACACCTTC. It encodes CASRDPGQPDNYGYTF. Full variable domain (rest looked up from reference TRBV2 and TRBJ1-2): EPEVTQTPSHQVTQMGQEVILRCVPISNHLYFYWYRQILGQKVEFLVSFYNNEISEKSEIFDDQFSVERPDGSNFTLKIRSTKLEDSAMYFCASRDPGQPDNYGYTFGSGTRLTVV.

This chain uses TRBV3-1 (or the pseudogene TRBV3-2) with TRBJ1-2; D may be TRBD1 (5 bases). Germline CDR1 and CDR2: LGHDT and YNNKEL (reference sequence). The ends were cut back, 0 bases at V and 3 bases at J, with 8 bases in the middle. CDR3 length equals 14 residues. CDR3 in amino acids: CASSQDWGDYGYTF. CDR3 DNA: TGTGCCAGCAGCCAAGATTGGGGGGACTATGGCTACACCTTC.

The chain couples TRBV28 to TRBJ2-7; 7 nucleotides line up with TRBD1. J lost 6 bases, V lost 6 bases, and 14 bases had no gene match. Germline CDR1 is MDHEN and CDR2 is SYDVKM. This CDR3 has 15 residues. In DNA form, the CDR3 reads TGTGCCAGCAGATTCGTCCCCAGGGCAGGGGGCGAGCAGTACTTC. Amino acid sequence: CASRFVPRAGGEQYF.

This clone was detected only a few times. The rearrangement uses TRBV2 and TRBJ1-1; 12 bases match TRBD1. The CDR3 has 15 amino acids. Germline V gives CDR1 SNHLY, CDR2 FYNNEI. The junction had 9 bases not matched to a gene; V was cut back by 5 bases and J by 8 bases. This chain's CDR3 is CASSRPGQGATEAFF. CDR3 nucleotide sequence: TGTGCCAGCAGTAGACCGGGACAGGGGGCCACAGAAGCTTTCTTT.

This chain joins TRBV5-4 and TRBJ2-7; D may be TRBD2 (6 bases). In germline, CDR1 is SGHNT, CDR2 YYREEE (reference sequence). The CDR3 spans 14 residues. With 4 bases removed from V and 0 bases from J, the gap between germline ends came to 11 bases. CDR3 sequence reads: CASSPTSFSYEQYF. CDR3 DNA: TGTGCCAGCAGCCCGACTAGTTTCTCCTACGAGCAGTACTTC.

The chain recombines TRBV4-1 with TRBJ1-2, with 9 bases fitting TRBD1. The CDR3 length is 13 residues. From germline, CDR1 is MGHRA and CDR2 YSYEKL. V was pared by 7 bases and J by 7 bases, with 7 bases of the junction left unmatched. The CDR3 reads CASKEQGAVGYTF. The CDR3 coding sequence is TGCGCCAGCAAGGAACAGGGGGCGGTTGGCTACACCTTC.

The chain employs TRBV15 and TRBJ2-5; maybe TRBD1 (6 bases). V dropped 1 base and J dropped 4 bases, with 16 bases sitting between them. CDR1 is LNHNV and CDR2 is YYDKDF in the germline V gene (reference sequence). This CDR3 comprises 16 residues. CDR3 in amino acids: CATSRATGQQGETQYF. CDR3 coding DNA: TGTGCCACCAGCAGAGCAACGGGACAACAAGGAGAGACCCAGTACTTC.

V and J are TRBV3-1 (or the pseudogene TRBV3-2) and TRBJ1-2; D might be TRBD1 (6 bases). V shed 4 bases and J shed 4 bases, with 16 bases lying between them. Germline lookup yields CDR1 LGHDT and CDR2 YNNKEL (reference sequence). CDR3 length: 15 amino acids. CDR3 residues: CASSPAAGAGYGYTF. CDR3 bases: TGTGCCAGCAGCCCGGCGGCAGGGGCGGGCTATGGCTACACCTTC.

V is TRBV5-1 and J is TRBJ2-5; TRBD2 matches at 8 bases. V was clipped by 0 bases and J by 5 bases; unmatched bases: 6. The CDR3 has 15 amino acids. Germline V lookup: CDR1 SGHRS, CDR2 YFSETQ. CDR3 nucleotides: TGCGCCAGCAGCTTGGATCCAGCGGGAGAGGAGACCCAGTACTTC. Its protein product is CASSLDPAGEETQYF.

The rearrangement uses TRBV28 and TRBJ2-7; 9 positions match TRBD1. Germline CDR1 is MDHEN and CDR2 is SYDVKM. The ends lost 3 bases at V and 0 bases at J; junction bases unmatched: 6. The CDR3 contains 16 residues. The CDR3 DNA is TGTGCCAGCAGTTTGGGTTACAGGGGGCCCTCCTACGAGCAGTACTTC. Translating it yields CASSLGYRGPSYEQYF.

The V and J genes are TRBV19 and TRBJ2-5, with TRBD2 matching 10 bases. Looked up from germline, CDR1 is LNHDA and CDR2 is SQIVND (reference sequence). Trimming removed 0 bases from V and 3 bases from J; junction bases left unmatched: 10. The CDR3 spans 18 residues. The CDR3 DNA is TGTGCCAGTAGTATAGATCGGAGGCTAGCGGGGGAGGAAGAGACCCAGTACTTC. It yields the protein CASSIDRRLAGEEETQYF.

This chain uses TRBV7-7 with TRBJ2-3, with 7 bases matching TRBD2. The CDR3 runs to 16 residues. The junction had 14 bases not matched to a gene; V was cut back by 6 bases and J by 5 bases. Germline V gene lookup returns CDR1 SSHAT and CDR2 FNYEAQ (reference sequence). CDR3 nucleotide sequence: TGTGCCAGCAGTCAACAACTAGCGCTCGCCGGAGATACGCAGTATTTT. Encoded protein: CASSQQLALAGDTQYF.

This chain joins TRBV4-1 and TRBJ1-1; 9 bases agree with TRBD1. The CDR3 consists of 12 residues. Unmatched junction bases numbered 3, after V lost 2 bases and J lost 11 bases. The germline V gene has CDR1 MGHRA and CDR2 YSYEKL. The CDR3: CASSQTGTGAFF. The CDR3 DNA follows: TGCGCCAGCAGCCAAACCGGGACAGGGGCTTTCTTT.

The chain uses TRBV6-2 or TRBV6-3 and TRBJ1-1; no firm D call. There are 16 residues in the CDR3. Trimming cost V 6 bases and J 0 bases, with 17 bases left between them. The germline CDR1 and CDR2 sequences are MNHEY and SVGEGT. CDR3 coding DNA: TGTGCCAGCAGCCATCCCCGAGGCCAGCTGAACACTGAAGCTTTCTTT. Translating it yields CASSHPRGQLNTEAFF.

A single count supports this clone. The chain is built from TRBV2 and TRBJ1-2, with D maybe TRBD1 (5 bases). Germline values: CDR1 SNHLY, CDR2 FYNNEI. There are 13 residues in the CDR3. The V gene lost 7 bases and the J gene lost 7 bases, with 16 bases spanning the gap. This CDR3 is CASKGLGESGYTF. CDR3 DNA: TGTGCCAGCAAGGGATTAGGGGAAAGTGGCTACACCTTC.

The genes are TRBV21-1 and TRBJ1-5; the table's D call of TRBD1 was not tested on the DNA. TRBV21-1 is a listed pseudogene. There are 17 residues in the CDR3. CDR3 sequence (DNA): TGTGCCAGCAGCAAAGAAGGAACCGGGACAGCCCATCAGCCCCAGCATTTT. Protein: CASSKEGTGTAHQPQHF.